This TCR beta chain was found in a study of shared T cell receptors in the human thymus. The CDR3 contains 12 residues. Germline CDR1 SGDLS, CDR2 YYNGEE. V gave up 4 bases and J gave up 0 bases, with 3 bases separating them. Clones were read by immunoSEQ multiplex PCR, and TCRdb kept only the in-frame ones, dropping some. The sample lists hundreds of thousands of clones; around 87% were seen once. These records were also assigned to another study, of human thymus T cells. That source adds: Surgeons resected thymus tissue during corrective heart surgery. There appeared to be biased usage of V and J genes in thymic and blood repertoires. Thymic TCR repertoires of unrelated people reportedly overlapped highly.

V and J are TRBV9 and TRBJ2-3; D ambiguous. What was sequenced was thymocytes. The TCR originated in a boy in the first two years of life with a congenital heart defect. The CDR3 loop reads CASSSSTDTQYF. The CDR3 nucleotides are TGTGCCAGCAGCTCTAGCACAGATACGCAGTATTTT. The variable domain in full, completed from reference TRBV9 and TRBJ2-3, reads DSGVTQTPKHLITATGQRVTLRCSPRSGDLSVYWYQQSLDQGLQFLIQYYNGEERAKGNILERFSAQQFPDLHSELNLSSLELGDSALYFCASSSSTDTQYFGPGTRLTVL.